Listed here are 5 T cell receptor beta chains from one sample, sequenced in a study of graft-versus-host responses after intestinal transplantation. No antigen has been identified for these receptors. The assay was immunoSEQ multiplex PCR, and TCRdb's table has in-frame clones only and misses some. The sample carries some 41,000 clones, 90% to 95% recorded once. The sequencing used unstimulated CD8+ T cells sorted from spleen or lymph node cells, collected before transplant. All receptors derive from a human donor who was the organ donor for an intestinal transplant.

The V call is TRBV4-2, the J call TRBJ2-5, with 10 positions matching TRBD2. After removal of 1 base from V and 4 bases from J, the junction contained 3 bases not matched to a gene. Germline CDR1 and CDR2: LGHNA and YNFKEQ. The CDR3 loop spans 15 amino acids. Written as DNA, the CDR3 is TGTGCCAGCAGCCAAGTTAGCGGGGGGCGAGAGACCCAGTACTTC. It yields the protein CASSQVSGGRETQYF.

V usage is TRBV5-4 and J usage is TRBJ1-6, with D perhaps matching TRBD1 (5 bases). This CDR3 contains 13 residues. The V end lost 10 bases, the J end lost 9 bases, and 17 bases lay between the germline ends. Germline V gene lookup returns CDR1 SGHNT and CDR2 YYREEE (reference sequence). The CDR3 DNA reads as TGTGCCGTCCAGGGACCTACAGGTTCACCCCTCCACTTT. The encoded protein is CAVQGPTGSPLHF.

The chain combines TRBV19 with TRBJ2-1, with D unclear. In germline, CDR1 is LNHDA, CDR2 SQIVND (reference sequence). This CDR3 has 13 residues. Trimming left V 1 base short and J 4 bases short, with 5 bases between. The CDR3, as DNA: TGTGCCAGTAGTATAGGCCAGTACAATGAGCAGTTCTTC. Its protein product is CASSIGQYNEQFF.

The chain joins TRBV10-2 to TRBJ2-5; D remains ambiguous. The assigned J gene may be wrong: the sequence end matches TRBJ2-7 better. From germline, CDR1 is WSHSY and CDR2 SAAADI. The CDR3 totals 12 residues. The CDR3 sequence is CASSDGTYEQYF. The CDR3 region has the DNA TGCGCCAGCAGTGATGGAACCTACGAGCAGTACTTC.

The chain joins TRBV7-9 to TRBJ1-2; D gene unclear. CDR3 length: 15 amino acids. Germline V gene lookup returns CDR1 SEHNR and CDR2 FQNEAQ (reference sequence). Trimming took off 2 bases at V and 4 bases at J, with 14 bases between the two ends. The CDR3 region is CASSLIGVSGYGYTF. The CDR3 bases are TGTGCCAGCAGCTTAATCGGGGTTTCTGGCTATGGCTACACCTTC.